This TCR beta chain came from a study of cytomegalovirus exposure and HLA in healthy donors. Study observations and caveats: Rare sequences made up most TCRs, while some public TCRs were found in many donors. Reported performance of the classifier showed diagnosis of cytomegalovirus status with high specificity and sensitivity. In vitro confirmation showed three CMV-associated chains to be CMV antigen specific.

Clones were read by immunoSEQ multiplex PCR, and TCRdb kept only the in-frame ones, dropping some. Among 100,000 or so clones listed, around 90% were seen once. Trimming took 7 bases from V and 7 from J; bases not matched to a gene: 3. The germline CDR1 and CDR2 sequences are ENHRY and SYGVKD. This CDR3 contains 13 residues. With respect to this clone: Antigen unknown.

This TCR came from a young woman in good health and CMV-seronegative. Sequenced input: PBMCs. The V call is TRBV10-3, the J call TRBJ2-1; 11 bases are shared with TRBD2. This chain's CDR3 is CAITVAGGNEQFF. The CDR3 bases are TGTGCCATCACCGTAGCGGGGGGGAATGAGCAGTTCTTC.